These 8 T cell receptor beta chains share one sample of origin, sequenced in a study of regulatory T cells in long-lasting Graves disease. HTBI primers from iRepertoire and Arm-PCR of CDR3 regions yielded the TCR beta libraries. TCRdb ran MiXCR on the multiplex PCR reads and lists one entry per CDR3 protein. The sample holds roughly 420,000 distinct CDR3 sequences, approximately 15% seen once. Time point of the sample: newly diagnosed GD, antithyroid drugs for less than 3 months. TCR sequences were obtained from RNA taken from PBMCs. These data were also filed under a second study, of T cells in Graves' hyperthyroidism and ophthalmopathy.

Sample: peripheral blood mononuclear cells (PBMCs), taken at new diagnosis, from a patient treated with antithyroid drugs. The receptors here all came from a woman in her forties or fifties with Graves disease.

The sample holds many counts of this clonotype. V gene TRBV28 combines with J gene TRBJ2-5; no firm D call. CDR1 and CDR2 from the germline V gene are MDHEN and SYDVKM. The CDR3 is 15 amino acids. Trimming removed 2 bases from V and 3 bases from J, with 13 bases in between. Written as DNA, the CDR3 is TGTGCCAGCAGTTTAAGGCAGCCCAATAAAGAGACCCAGTACTTC. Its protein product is CASSLRQPNKETQYF.

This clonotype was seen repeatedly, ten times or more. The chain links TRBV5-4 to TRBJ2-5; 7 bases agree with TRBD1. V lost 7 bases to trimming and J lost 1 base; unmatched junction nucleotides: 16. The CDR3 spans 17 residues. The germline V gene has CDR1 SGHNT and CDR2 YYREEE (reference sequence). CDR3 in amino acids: CASGQNRGASPQETQYF. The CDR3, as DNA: TGTGCCAGCGGACAGAACAGGGGAGCTTCCCCCCAAGAGACCCAGTACTTC.

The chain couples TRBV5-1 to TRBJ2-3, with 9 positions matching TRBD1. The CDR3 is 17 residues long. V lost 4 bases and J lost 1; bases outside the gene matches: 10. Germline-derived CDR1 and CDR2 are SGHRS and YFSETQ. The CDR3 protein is CASSRQPGTGRTDTQYF. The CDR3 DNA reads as TGCGCCAGCAGCCGCCAGCCCGGGACAGGGCGCACAGATACGCAGTATTTT.

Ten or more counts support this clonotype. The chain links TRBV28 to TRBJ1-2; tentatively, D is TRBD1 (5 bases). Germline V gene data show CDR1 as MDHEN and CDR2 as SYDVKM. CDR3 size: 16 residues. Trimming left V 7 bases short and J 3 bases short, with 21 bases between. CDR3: CASTLEGAFFHYGYTF. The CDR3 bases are TGTGCCAGCACCCTCGAAGGGGCGTTTTTTCACTATGGCTACACCTTC.

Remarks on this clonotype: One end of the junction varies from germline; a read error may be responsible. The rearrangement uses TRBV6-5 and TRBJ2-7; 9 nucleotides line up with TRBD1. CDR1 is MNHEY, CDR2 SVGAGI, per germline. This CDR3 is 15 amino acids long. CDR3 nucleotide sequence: TGTGCCAGCAGTTACTCGCCCCTCGGGACAGGGTTGAACTCCTTC. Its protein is CASSYSPLGTGLNSF.

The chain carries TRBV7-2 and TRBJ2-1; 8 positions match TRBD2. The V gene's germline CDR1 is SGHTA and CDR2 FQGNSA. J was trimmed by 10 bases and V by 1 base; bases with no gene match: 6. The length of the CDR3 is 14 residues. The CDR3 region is CASSLVGVAGEQFF. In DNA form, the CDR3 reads TGTGCCAGCAGCTTAGTCGGCGTAGCGGGGGAGCAGTTCTTC. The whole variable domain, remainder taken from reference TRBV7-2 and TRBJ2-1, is GAGVSQSPSNKVTEKGKDVELRCDPISGHTALYWYRQSLGQGLEFLIYFQGNSAPDKSGLPSDRFSAERTGGSVSTLTIQRTQQEDSAVYLCASSLVGVAGEQFFGPGTRLTVL.

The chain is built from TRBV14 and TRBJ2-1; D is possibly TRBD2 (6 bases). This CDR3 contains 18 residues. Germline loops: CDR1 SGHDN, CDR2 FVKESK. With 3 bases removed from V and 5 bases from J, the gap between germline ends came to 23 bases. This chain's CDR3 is CASSHILGTSVINNEQFF. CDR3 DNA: TGTGCCAGCAGCCACATACTAGGGACTTCAGTAATCAACAATGAGCAGTTCTTC.

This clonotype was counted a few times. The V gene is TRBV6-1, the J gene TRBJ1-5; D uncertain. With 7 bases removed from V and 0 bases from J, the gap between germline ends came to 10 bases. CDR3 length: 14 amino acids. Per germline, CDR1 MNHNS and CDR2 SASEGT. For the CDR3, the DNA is TGTGCCAGCAAGGTCGCAAATAGCAATCAGCCCCAGCATTTT. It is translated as CASKVANSNQPQHF.